Below, 18 T cell receptor beta chains from the same sample are listed, as sequenced in a study of control samples from healthy donors and cancer patients. Here immunoSEQ multiplex PCR was the method, and the copy in TCRdb shows in-frame clones only, minus some. The data show 350,000 to 450,000 clones, 80% to 95% seen once. The sequenced sample consisted of PBMCs. The receptors were gathered from a man aged 35-49 years with head and neck cancer.

The chain has TRBV6-2 or TRBV6-3 and TRBJ2-1; D not certain. Germline CDR1 MNHEY, CDR2 SVGEGT. CDR3 length: 13 residues. Trimming shortened V by 5 bases and J by 15 bases, and 20 bases separated the two germline ends. CDR3 region: CASSPLQTPVAFF. In DNA form, the CDR3 reads TGTGCCAGCAGTCCCCTCCAAACTCCGGTTGCGTTCTTC.

This chain joins TRBV4-3 and TRBJ2-7; TRBD1 or TRBD2 may be the D gene (5 bases each). CDR1 and CDR2 from the germline V gene are LGHNA and YSLEER. Trimming stripped 4 bases from V and 0 bases from J, with 10 bases between. This CDR3 region has 14 residues. The CDR3: CASSPGPNSYEQYF. The CDR3 nucleotides read TGCGCCAGCAGCCCGGGACCGAACTCCTACGAGCAGTACTTC.

The chain joins TRBV3-1 (or the pseudogene TRBV3-2) to TRBJ2-2; 9 bases fit TRBD1. Germline V CDR1 and CDR2: LGHDT, YNNKEL (reference sequence). The CDR3 totals 18 residues. J lost 6 bases, V lost 1 base, and 12 bases had no gene match. CDR3 sequence reads: CASSQAVGGQGWAGELFF. The DNA for the CDR3 is TGTGCCAGCAGCCAAGCGGTCGGGGGACAGGGTTGGGCCGGGGAGCTGTTTTTT.

The count of this clone is one. The chain combines TRBV13 with TRBJ1-1; D gene ambiguous. Germline loops: CDR1 PRHDT, CDR2 FYEKMQ (reference sequence). CDR3 size: 13 residues. Trimming left V 4 bases short and J 1 base short, with 7 bases between. DNA of the CDR3: TGTGCCAGCAGCTACGCAGAGAACACTGAAGCTTTCTTT. Amino acid sequence: CASSYAENTEAFF.

This clone was seen a single time. The rearrangement uses TRBV9 and TRBJ2-5; 10 nucleotides match TRBD1. Germline values: CDR1 SGDLS, CDR2 YYNGEE. This CDR3 region has 14 residues. V shed 8 bases and J 4 bases; nucleotides not matched to a gene: 8. Written as DNA, the CDR3 is TGTGCCAGTTCGGGACAGGGGATGAGAGAGACCCAGTACTTC. Amino acid sequence: CASSGQGMRETQYF.

The V call is TRBV19, the J call TRBJ2-5; D remains unclear. CDR3 size: 13 residues. The V gene lost 7 bases and the J gene lost 2 bases, with 11 bases spanning the gap. Looked up from germline, CDR1 is LNHDA and CDR2 is SQIVND (reference sequence). The chain's CDR3 is CASTSDGQETQYF. The DNA of the CDR3 is TGTGCCAGTACCTCCGACGGACAAGAGACCCAGTACTTC.

In this sample, this clone turned up once. The V and J genes are TRBV2 and TRBJ2-1; no reliable D call. CDR3 size: 14 residues. V lost 3 bases to trimming and J lost 0 bases, with 6 bases between them. Looked up from germline, CDR1 is SNHLY and CDR2 is FYNNEI. CDR3 sequence: CASSDWYSYNEQFF. The CDR3 region has the DNA TGTGCCAGCAGTGACTGGTACTCCTACAATGAGCAGTTCTTC. Looking up the rest from reference TRBV2 and TRBJ2-1 gives the full variable domain: EPEVTQTPSHQVTQMGQEVILRCVPISNHLYFYWYRQILGQKVEFLVSFYNNEISEKSEIFDDQFSVERPDGSNFTLKIRSTKLEDSAMYFCASSDWYSYNEQFFGPGTRLTVL.

The rearrangement uses TRBV5-6 and TRBJ2-1; D remains ambiguous. V gave up 2 bases and J gave up 0 bases, with 6 bases separating them. The germline V gene encodes CDR1 SGHDT and CDR2 YYEEEE. This CDR3 is 14 amino acids long. CDR3 in DNA: TGTGCCAGCAGCTTTAAAAGCTCCTACAATGAGCAGTTCTTC. Encoded protein: CASSFKSSYNEQFF.

The chain joins TRBV11-2 to TRBJ2-4; 10 bases map to TRBD2. This CDR3 contains 19 residues. The germline gives CDR1 SGHAT, CDR2 FQNNGV. The trim removed 1 base at V and 6 bases at J, leaving 15 bases unmatched. The CDR3 reads CASSLVTRRVAGGPNIQYF. The DNA of the CDR3 is TGTGCCAGCAGCTTAGTAACCCGTCGAGTAGCGGGAGGCCCAAACATTCAGTACTTC.

A few counts support this clone. This chain connects TRBV19 to TRBJ1-1; D is unclear. V lost 3 bases, J lost 4 bases, and 9 bases lay in between. The germline V gene encodes CDR1 LNHDA and CDR2 SQIVND (reference sequence). The CDR3 is 13 amino acids. The CDR3, as DNA: TGTGCCAGTAGTATCGGGGAGGGCACTGAAGCTTTCTTT. Translating gives CASSIGEGTEAFF.

This chain uses TRBV4-1 with TRBJ2-4, with a tentative D call TRBD2 (6 bases). The germline V and J ends were trimmed by 1 base and 4 bases, with 23 bases remaining between them. This CDR3 has 19 amino acids. In germline, CDR1 is MGHRA, CDR2 YSYEKL. The CDR3 bases are TGCGCCAGCAGCCAAGGTTCCCTTAGGTTAGCGGAGGGGAAAAACATTCAGTACTTC. The encoded protein is CASSQGSLRLAEGKNIQYF.

This clone was seen only once. V usage is TRBV28 and J usage is TRBJ1-1; a weak D match, TRBD1 (6 bases). V lost 2 bases, J lost 5 bases, and 18 bases lay in between. Germline lookup yields CDR1 MDHEN and CDR2 SYDVKM. There are 16 residues in the CDR3. This CDR3 reads CASSLVPGQRGTEAFF. The CDR3 nucleotides read TGTGCCAGCAGTTTAGTGCCGGGACAACGGGGAACTGAAGCTTTCTTT.

The V call is TRBV7-8, the J call TRBJ1-4, with D unresolved. CDR3 size: 15 residues. Germline CDR1 and CDR2: SGHVS and FQNEAQ. Trimming took off 0 bases at V and 8 bases at J, with 13 bases between the two ends. Written as DNA, the CDR3 is TGTGCCAGCAGCTTAGCGCTAAGAGGGCAGGAAAAACTGTTTTTT. It encodes CASSLALRGQEKLFF.

J is TRBJ1-1 and V is TRBV5-1; a weak D match, TRBD1 (6 bases). V gave up 5 bases and J gave up 1 base, with 15 bases separating them. Germline loops: CDR1 SGHRS, CDR2 YFSETQ. The CDR3 extends over 15 amino acids. The CDR3 DNA reads TGCGCCAGCAGTCCCAACAGGGCTGGGAACACTGAAGCTTTCTTT. Protein: CASSPNRAGNTEAFF.

The chain links TRBV4-1 to TRBJ2-1, with D hard to call. Germline V CDR1 and CDR2: MGHRA, YSYEKL. The CDR3 has 15 residues. V lost 5 bases to trimming and J lost 7 bases, with 18 bases between them. The CDR3 reads CASSSRSEHRNEQFF. CDR3 bases: TGCGCCAGCAGCTCCAGGTCGGAGCATCGAAATGAGCAGTTCTTC.

The chain has TRBV9 and TRBJ2-5; 13 nucleotides agree with TRBD2. V lost 4 bases, J lost 2 bases, and 2 bases stayed unmatched. The CDR3 runs 15 residues. Looked up from germline, CDR1 is SGDLS and CDR2 is YYNGEE. The CDR3 sequence: CASSRTSGRQETQYF. The CDR3 region has the DNA TGTGCCAGCAGCCGGACTAGCGGGAGACAAGAGACCCAGTACTTC. Supplemented by reference TRBV9 and TRBJ2-5, the full variable domain reads DSGVTQTPKHLITATGQRVTLRCSPRSGDLSVYWYQQSLDQGLQFLIQYYNGEERAKGNILERFSAQQFPDLHSELNLSSLELGDSALYFCASSRTSGRQETQYFGPGTRLLVL.

The V and J genes are TRBV7-9 and TRBJ1-6; TRBD1 matches at 8 bases. Looked up from germline, CDR1 is SEHNR and CDR2 is FQNEAQ (reference sequence). This CDR3 contains 17 residues. V lost 1 base, J lost 10 bases, and 12 bases stayed unmatched. The CDR3 nucleotides are TGTGCCAGCAGCTTAGACCACCGGACAGGGTTATCATCACCCCTCCACTTT. It yields the protein CASSLDHRTGLSSPLHF.

The genes are TRBV3-1 (or the pseudogene TRBV3-2) and TRBJ2-7, with TRBD1 matching 7 bases. The CDR3 runs to 15 residues. Germline V gene data show CDR1 as LGHDT and CDR2 as YNNKEL (reference sequence). The ends lost 4 bases at V and 3 bases at J; junction bases unmatched: 9. The CDR3, as DNA: TGTGCCAGCAGCCCCCGGGACAGCGTTATCTACGAGCAGTACTTC. This translates into CASSPRDSVIYEQYF.